This T cell receptor (beta chain) was documented in a study of T-cell memory formation after mild COVID-19. Study overall: Largely, the TCR clusters proved donor specific.

In regard to this clonotype: No antigen is known for it.

TCRdb passed the 5' RACE reads through MiXCR, listing each CDR3 protein once. The table lists around 410,000 distinct CDR3 sequences, around 22% of them singletons. The CDR3 has 17 residues. The V and J ends lost 3 bases and 0 bases respectively, with 16 bases between them. Broader study findings: Pre-infection memory contained some responding clones, which suggested that cross-reactive memory had joined. Clones that contracted from day 15 to 85 were balanced CD4/CD8, while later expanders leaned CD4+.

The TCR comes from an adult woman who had mild COVID-19 (a few samples of this study predate the infection). Cell type and time point are not known. The chain employs TRBV12-3 or TRBV12-4 and TRBJ2-3; D tentatively fits TRBD1 or TRBD2 (5 bases each). Material: PBMCs or a T cell subset sorted from them (not recorded which). The CDR3 is CASSFSRDLSSTDTQYF. The CDR3 region has the DNA TGTGCCAGCAGTTTCAGCAGGGACCTATCTAGCACAGATACGCAGTATTTT.